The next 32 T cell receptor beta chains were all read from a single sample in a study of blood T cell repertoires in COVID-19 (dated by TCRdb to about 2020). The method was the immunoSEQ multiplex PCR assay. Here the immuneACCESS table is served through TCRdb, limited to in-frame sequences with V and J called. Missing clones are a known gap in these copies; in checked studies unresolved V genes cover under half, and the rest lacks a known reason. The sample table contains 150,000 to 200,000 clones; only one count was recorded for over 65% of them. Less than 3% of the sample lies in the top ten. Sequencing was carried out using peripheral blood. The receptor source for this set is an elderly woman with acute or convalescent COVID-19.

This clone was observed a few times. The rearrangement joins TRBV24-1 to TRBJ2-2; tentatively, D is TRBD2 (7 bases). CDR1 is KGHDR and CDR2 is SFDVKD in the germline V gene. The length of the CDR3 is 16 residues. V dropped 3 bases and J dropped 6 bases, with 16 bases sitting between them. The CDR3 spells CATSDPPGGGAGELFF. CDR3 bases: TGTGCCACCAGTGATCCCCCTGGAGGGGGGGCCGGGGAGCTGTTTTTT.

CDR3 in DNA: TGTGCCAGCAGTCCTCTCCGGGACAGGAGCTTCTACGAGCAGTACTTC. This gives the protein CASSPLRDRSFYEQYF. The V call is TRBV28, the J call TRBJ2-7, with 8 bases aligning to TRBD1. The CDR3 spans 16 residues. Germline assignment: CDR1 MDHEN and CDR2 SYDVKM. V dropped 5 bases and J dropped 3; count of bases not matched to a gene: 12.

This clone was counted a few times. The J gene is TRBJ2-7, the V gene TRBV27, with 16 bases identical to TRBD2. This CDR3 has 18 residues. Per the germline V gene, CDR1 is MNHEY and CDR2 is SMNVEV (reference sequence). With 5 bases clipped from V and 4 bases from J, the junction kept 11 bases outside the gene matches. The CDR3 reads CASSLPGLAGGPGYEQYF. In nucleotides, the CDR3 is TGTGCCAGCAGTCTCCCGGGACTAGCGGGAGGGCCGGGTTACGAGCAGTACTTC.

The CDR3 spells CASSAGDNSGSTNEQFF. The DNA for the CDR3 is TGTGCCAGCAGCGCTGGGGATAATAGCGGGAGCACGAATGAGCAGTTCTTC. The chain recombines TRBV9 with TRBJ2-1; TRBD2 aligns across 9 bases. The germline V gene has CDR1 SGDLS and CDR2 YYNGEE. CDR3 length equals 17 residues. The V segment lost 3 bases and the J segment 7 bases; nucleotides outside the gene matches: 14.

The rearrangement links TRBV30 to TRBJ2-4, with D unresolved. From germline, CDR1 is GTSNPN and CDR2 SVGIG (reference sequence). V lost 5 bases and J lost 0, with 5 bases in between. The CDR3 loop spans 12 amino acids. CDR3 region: CAWDIAKNIQYF. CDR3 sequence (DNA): TGTGCCTGGGACATAGCCAAAAACATTCAGTACTTC. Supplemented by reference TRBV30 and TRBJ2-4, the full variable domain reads SQTIHQWPATLVQPVGSPLSLECTVEGTSNPNLYWYRQAAGRGLQLLFYSVGIGQISSEVPQNLSASRPQDRQFILSSKKLLLSDSGFYLCAWDIAKNIQYFGAGTRLSVL.

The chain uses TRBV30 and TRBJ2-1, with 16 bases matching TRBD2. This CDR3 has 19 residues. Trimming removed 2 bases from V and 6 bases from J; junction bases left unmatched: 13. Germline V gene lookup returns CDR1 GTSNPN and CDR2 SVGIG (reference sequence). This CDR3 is CAWSTTSSGLAGGGNEQFF. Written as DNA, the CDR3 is TGTGCCTGGAGTACTACTTCTTCGGGACTAGCGGGAGGGGGCAATGAGCAGTTCTTC.

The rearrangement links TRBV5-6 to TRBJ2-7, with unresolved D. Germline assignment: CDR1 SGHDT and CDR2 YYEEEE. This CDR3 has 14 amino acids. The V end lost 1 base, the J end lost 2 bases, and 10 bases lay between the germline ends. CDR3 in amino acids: CASSLSGNAYEQYF. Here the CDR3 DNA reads TGTGCCAGCAGCTTGTCGGGTAACGCCTACGAGCAGTACTTC.

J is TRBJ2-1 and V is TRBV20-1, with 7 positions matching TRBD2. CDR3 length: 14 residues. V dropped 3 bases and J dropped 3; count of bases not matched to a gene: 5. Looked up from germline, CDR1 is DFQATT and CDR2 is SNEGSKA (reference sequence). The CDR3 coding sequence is TGCAGTGCTAGTCGAGCGGGGTTCTACAATGAGCAGTTCTTC. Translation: CSASRAGFYNEQFF.

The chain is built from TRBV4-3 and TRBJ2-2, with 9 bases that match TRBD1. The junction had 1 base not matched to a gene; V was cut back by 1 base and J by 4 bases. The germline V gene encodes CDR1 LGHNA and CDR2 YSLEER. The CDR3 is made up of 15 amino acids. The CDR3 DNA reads TGCGCCAGCAGCCAAGGGACAGGGGTCACCGGGGAGCTGTTTTTT. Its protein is CASSQGTGVTGELFF.

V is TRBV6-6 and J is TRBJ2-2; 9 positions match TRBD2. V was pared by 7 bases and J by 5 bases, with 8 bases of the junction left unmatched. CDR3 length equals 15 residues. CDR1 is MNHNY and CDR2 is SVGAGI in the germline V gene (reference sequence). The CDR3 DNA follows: TGTGCCAGCATCCATAGCGGGAGTATGACCGGGGAGCTGTTTTTT. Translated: CASIHSGSMTGELFF.

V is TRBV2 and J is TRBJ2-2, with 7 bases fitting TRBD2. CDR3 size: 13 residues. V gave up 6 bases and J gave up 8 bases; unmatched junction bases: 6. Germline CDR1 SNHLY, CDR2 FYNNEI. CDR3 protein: CASRPTSVGELFF. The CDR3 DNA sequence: TGTGCCAGCAGACCCACTAGCGTGGGGGAGCTGTTTTTT.

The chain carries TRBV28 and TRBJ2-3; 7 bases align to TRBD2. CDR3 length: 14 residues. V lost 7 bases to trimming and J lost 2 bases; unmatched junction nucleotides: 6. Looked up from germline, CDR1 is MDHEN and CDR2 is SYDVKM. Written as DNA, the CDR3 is TGTGCCAGCACCCTAGCGGACAACACAGATACGCAGTATTTT. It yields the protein CASTLADNTDTQYF. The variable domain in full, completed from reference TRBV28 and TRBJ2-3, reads DVKVTQSSRYLVKRTGEKVFLECVQDMDHENMFWYRQDPGLGLRLIYFSYDVKMKEKGDIPEGYSVSREKKERFSLILESASTNQTSMYLCASTLADNTDTQYFGPGTRLTVL.

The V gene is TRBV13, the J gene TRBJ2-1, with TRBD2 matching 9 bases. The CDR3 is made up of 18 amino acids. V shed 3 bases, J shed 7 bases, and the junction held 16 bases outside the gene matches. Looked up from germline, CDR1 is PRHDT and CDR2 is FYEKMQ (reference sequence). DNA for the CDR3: TGTGCCAGCAGCTTCCCATTTGAGGGCGGGAGGGCCTTTAATGAGCAGTTCTTC. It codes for CASSFPFEGGRAFNEQFF.

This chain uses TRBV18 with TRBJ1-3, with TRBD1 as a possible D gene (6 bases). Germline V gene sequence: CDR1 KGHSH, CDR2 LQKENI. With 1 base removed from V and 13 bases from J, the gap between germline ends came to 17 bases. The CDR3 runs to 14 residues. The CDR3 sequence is CASSPLEQGNGIYF. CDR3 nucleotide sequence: TGTGCCAGCTCACCACTGGAACAGGGTAACGGGATATATTTT.

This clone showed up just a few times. For the CDR3, the DNA is TGTGCCAGCAGTGAACCCGGCAGGGCCCAAGCTTTCTTT. This codes for CASSEPGRAQAFF. V and J are TRBV25-1 and TRBJ1-1; a weak D match, TRBD1 (5 bases). CDR1 MGHDK and CDR2 SYGVNS come from the germline V gene. The CDR3 loop spans 13 amino acids. With 2 bases removed from V and 9 bases from J, the gap between germline ends came to 13 bases.

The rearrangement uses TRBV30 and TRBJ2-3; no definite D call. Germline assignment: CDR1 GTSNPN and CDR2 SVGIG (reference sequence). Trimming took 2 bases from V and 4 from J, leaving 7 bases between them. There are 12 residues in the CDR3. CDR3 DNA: TGTGCCTGGAGTTACTACGCAGATACGCAGTATTTT. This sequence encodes CAWSYYADTQYF.

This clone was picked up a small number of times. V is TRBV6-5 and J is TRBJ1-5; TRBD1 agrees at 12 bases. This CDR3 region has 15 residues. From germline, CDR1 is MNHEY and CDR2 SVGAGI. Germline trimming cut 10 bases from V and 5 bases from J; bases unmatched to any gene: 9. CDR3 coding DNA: TGTGCCACCAAGGGACAGGGGGCAAGCCATCAGCCCCAGCATTTT. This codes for CATKGQGASHQPQHF.

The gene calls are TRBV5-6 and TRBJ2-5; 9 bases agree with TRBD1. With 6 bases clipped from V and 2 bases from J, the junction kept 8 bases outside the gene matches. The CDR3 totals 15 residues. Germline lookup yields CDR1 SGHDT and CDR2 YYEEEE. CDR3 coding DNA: TGTGCCAGCACCAGGACAGGGGCTTCACAAGAGACCCAGTACTTC. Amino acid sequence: CASTRTGASQETQYF.

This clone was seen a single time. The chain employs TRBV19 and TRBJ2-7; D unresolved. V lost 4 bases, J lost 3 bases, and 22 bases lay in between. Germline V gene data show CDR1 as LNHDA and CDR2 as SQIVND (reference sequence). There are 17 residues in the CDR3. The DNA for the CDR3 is TGTGCCAGTAGTAGCGGCCACTTTTCCGATCGGGTCTACGAGCAGTACTTC. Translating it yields CASSSGHFSDRVYEQYF.

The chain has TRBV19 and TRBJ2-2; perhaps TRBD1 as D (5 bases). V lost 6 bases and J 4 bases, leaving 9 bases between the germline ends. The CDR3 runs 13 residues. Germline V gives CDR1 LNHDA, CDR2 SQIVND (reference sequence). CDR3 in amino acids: CASSRQTTGELFF. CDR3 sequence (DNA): TGTGCCAGTAGCCGACAGACCACCGGGGAGCTGTTTTTT.

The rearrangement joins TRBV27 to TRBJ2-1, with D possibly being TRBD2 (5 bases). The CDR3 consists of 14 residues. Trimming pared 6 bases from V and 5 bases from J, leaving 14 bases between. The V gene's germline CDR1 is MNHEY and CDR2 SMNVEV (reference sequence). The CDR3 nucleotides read TGTGCCAGCAGCCATCCGGGGAAGAACAATGAGCAGTTCTTC. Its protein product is CASSHPGKNNEQFF.

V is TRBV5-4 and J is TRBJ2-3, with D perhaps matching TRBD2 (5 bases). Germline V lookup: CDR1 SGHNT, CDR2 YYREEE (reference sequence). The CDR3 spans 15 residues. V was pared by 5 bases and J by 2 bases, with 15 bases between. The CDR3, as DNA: TGTGCCAGCAGTCCTGGCGGACTTCACACAGATACGCAGTATTTT. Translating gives CASSPGGLHTDTQYF.

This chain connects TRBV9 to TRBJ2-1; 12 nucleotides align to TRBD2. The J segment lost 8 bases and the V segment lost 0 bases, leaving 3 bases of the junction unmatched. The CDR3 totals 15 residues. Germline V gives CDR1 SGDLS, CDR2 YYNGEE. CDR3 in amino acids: CASSVETSGRDEQFF. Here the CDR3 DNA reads TGTGCCAGCAGCGTAGAGACTAGCGGGAGAGATGAGCAGTTCTTC.

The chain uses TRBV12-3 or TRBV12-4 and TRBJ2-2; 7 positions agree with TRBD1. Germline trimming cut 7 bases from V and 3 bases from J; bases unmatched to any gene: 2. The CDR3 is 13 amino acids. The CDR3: CASNQGDTGELFF. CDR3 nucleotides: TGTGCCAGCAATCAGGGGGACACCGGGGAGCTGTTTTTT.

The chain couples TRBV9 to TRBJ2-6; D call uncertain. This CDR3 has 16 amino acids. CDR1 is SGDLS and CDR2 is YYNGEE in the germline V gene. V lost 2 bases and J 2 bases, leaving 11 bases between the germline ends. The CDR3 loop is CASSVISDAGANVLTF. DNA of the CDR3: TGTGCCAGCAGCGTCATTAGTGATGCTGGGGCCAACGTCCTGACTTTC.

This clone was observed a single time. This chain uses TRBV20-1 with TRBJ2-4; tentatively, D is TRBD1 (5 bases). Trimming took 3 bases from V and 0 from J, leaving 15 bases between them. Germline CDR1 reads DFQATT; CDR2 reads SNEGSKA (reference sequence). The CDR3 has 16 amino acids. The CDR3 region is CSASPVQGLAKNIQYF. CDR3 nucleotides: TGCAGTGCTAGTCCGGTTCAGGGTCTAGCCAAAAACATTCAGTACTTC.

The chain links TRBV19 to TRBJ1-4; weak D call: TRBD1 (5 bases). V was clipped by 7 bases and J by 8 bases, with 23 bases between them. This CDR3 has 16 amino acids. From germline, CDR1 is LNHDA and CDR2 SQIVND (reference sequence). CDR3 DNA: TGTGCCAGTACCACCGGGACGGGGACTGGCAAGGAAAAACTGTTTTTT. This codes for CASTTGTGTGKEKLFF.

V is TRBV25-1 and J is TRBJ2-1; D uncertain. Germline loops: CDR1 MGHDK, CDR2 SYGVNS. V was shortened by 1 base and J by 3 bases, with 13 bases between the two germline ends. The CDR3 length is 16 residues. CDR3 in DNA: TGTGCCAGCAGTGAATCCCCAGCGCATCGCTACAATGAGCAGTTCTTC. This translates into CASSESPAHRYNEQFF.

The DNA of the CDR3 is TGTGCCAGCAGCCCAGGGGGAACTAATGAAAAACTGTTTTTT. Its protein is CASSPGGTNEKLFF. The chain links TRBV28 to TRBJ1-4, with 7 bases identical to TRBD1. The CDR3 contains 14 residues. The germline CDR1 and CDR2 sequences are MDHEN and SYDVKM. Unmatched junction bases numbered 2, after V lost 6 bases and J lost 1 base.

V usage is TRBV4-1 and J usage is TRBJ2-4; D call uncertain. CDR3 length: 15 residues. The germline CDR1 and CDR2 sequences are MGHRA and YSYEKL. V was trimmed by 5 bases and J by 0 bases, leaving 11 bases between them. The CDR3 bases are TGCGCCAGCAGCTCCTGGAGTCGAGCCAAAAACATTCAGTACTTC. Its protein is CASSSWSRAKNIQYF.

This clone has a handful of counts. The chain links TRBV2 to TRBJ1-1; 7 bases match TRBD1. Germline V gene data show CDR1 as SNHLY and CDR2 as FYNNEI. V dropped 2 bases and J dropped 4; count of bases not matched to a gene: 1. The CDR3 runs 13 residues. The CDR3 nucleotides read TGTGCCAGCAGTGAACAGGGGGGCACTGAAGCTTTCTTT. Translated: CASSEQGGTEAFF.

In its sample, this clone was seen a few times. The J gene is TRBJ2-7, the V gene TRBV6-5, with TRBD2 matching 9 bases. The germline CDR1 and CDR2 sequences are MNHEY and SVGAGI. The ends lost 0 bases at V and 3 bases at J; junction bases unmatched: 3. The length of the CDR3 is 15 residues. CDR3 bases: TGTGCCAGCAGTTACTCACCTAGCGGGAACTACGAGCAGTACTTC. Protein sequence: CASSYSPSGNYEQYF.